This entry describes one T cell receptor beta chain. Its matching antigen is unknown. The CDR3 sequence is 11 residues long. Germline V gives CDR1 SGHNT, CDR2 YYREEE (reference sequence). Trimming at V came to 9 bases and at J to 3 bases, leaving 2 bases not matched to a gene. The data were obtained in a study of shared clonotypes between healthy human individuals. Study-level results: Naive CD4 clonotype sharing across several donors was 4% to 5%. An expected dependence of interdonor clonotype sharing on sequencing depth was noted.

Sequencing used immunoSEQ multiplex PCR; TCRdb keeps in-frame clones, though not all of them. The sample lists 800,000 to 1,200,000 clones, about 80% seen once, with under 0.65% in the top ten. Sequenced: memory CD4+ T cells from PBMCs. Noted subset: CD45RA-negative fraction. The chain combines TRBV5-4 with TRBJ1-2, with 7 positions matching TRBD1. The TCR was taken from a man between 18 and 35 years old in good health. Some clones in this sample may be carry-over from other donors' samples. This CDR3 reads CATGTDYGYTF. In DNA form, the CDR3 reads TGTGCCACGGGGACAGACTATGGCTACACCTTC.